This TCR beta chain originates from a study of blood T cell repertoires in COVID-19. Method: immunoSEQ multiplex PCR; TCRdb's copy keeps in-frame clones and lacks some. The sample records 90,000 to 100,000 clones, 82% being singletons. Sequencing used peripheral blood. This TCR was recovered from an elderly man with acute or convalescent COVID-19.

Here the CDR3 DNA reads TGTGCCAGCAGTTCGAGACAGAGTCCCTACGAGCAGTACTTC. This translates into CASSSRQSPYEQYF. The chain combines TRBV27 with TRBJ2-7; D might be TRBD1 (5 bases). Germline V gives CDR1 MNHEY, CDR2 SMNVEV (reference sequence). The ends were cut back, 4 bases at V and 2 bases at J, with 12 bases in the middle. The CDR3 contains 14 residues.